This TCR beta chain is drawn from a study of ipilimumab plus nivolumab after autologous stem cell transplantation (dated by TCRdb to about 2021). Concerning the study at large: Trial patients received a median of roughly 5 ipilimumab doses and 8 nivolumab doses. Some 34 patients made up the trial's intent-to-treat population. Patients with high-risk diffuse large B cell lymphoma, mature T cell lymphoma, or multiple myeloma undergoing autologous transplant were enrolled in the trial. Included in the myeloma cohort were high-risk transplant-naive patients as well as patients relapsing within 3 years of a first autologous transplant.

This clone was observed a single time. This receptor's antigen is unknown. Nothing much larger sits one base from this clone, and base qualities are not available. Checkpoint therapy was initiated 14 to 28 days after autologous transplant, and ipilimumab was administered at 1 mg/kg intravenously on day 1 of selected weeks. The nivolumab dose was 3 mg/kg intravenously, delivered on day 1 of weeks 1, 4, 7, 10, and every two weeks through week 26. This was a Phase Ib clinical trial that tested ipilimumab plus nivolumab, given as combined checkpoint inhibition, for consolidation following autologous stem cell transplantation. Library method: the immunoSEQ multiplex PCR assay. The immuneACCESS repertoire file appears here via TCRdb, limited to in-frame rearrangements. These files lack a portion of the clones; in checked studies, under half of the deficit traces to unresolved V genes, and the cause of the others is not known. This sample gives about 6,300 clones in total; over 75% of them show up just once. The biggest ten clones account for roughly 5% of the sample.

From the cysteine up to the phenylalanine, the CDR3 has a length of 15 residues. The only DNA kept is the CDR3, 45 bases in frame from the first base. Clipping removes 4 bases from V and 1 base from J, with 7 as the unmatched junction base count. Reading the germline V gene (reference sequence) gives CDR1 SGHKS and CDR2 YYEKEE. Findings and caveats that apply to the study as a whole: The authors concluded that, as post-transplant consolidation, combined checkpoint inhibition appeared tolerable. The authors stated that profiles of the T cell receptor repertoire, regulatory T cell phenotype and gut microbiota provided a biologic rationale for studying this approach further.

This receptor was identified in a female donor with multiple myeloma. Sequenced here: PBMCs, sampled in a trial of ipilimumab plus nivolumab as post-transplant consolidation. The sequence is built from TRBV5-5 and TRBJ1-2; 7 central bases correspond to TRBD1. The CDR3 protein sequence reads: CASSPGTAVNYGYTF. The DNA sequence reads TGTGCCAGCAGCCCCGGGACAGCCGTTAACTATGGCTACACCTTC.